A selection of T cell receptor beta chains follows, all from one sample in a study of shared T cell receptors in the human thymus. TCRdb's table, derived via immunoSEQ multiplex PCR, lists solely in-frame clones and lacks some. The data show about 610,000 clones, with approximately 90% seen just once and around 0.0099% held by the top ten. These same records also appear under a second study, on human thymus T cells.

The sequenced sample was thymocytes. The receptors shown here come from a boy under two years old with a congenital heart defect. Both conserved end residues are part of each CDR3. The D gene is left open where the match is weak. Only some rows state a clone size, as once, few, many or a class for expanded clones.

CDR3	DNA	D	J	size	V
CASSSPGTMNTGELFF	TGTGCCAGCAGTTCCCCCGGGACAATGAACACCGGGGAGCTGTTTTTT	.	TRBJ2-2	.	TRBV27
CASSQAVSLNTEAFF	TGTGCCAGCAGCCAAGCGGTGTCCCTGAACACTGAAGCTTTCTTT	.	TRBJ1-1	.	TRBV14
CASSLNPDRVSYGYTF	TGTGCCAGCAGCCTCAATCCGGACAGGGTTAGCTATGGCTACACCTTC	TRBD1	TRBJ1-2	.	TRBV7-8
CASSRGGGRPKYNEQFF	TGCGCCAGCAGCCGCGGGGGCGGGAGGCCAAAGTACAATGAGCAGTTCTTC	TRBD2	TRBJ2-1	.	TRBV4-3
CASSLGTSGPTDTQYF	TGTGCCAGCAGCTTGGGGACTAGCGGCCCCACAGATACGCAGTATTTT	TRBD2	TRBJ2-3	.	TRBV5-4
CASSLGLAGPTSTDTQYF	TGTGCCAGCAGCCTTGGACTAGCGGGACCCACTAGCACAGATACGCAGTATTTT	TRBD2	TRBJ2-3	.	TRBV11-2
CASSQDPTGNYGYTF	TGCGCCAGCAGCCAAGATCCGACAGGGAACTATGGCTACACCTTC	TRBD1	TRBJ1-2	.	TRBV4-1
CASSSQTGGRGDTQYF	TGTGCCAGTAGTAGCCAGACAGGGGGCAGGGGAGATACGCAGTATTTT	TRBD1	TRBJ2-3	.	TRBV19
CASSLDYRARVYEQYF	TGTGCCAGCAGCCTGGATTACAGGGCGCGAGTTTACGAGCAGTACTTC	.	TRBJ2-7	.	TRBV4-2
CASSLKRGTQWYEQYF	TGTGCCAGCAGTTTGAAGCGCGGGACCCAATGGTACGAGCAGTACTTC	.	TRBJ2-7	.	TRBV7-2
CASSKDRVTNYGYTF	TGCGCCAGCAGCAAGGACAGGGTAACTAACTATGGCTACACCTTC	TRBD1	TRBJ1-2	.	TRBV4-3
CASSFRQLGAYEQYF	TGTGCCAGCAGCTTCCGACAGCTGGGGGCTTACGAGCAGTACTTC	.	TRBJ2-7	.	TRBV5-4
CASSQVAGGPGELFF	TGTGCCAGCAGCCAGGTCGCGGGAGGGCCCGGGGAGCTGTTTTTT	TRBD2	TRBJ2-2	.	TRBV14
CAWSVNRLGGFSYNEQFF	TGTGCCTGGAGTGTAAATCGGTTGGGGGGATTCTCCTACAATGAGCAGTTCTTC	.	TRBJ2-1	.	TRBV30
CASSQGGEDQPQHF	TGCGCCAGCAGCCAAGGTGGGGAGGACCAGCCCCAGCATTTT	.	TRBJ1-5	.	TRBV4-1
CSVEDRTGETYEQYF	TGCAGCGTTGAAGACCGGACAGGGGAAACCTACGAGCAGTACTTC	TRBD1	TRBJ2-7	.	TRBV29-1
CAWSEGLAGGYEQYF	TGTGCCTGGAGTGAGGGACTAGCGGGGGGGTACGAGCAGTACTTC	TRBD2	TRBJ2-7	once	TRBV30
CASSQGGGAGVYTGELFF	TGCGCCAGCAGCCAGGGGGGTGGAGCGGGAGTATACACCGGGGAGCTGTTTTTT	TRBD2	TRBJ2-2	.	TRBV4-1
CASSQTRGAMNTEAFF	TGTGCCAGCAGTCAGACCAGGGGGGCGATGAACACTGAAGCTTTCTTT	TRBD1	TRBJ1-1	.	TRBV27
CASSDDGRGGPRGYTF	TGTGCCAGCAGTGACGATGGGAGAGGGGGCCCGCGGGGCTACACCTTC	TRBD1	TRBJ1-2	.	TRBV6-4
CASSQPGVGTDTQYF	TGCGCCAGCAGCCAACCGGGAGTGGGCACAGATACGCAGTATTTT	.	TRBJ2-3	.	TRBV4-3
CASSLPGIYQPQHF	TGTGCCAGCAGTCTACCGGGAATCTATCAGCCCCAGCATTTT	.	TRBJ1-5	.	TRBV11-2
CASSPGQGLGETQYF	TGCGCCAGCAGCCCGGGACAGGGGTTAGGAGAGACCCAGTACTTC	TRBD1	TRBJ2-5	.	TRBV4-1
CASRARRNEQFF	TGTGCCAGCAGGGCCAGGAGGAATGAGCAGTTCTTC	.	TRBJ2-1	.	TRBV9
CASSIPWTSGRAETQYF	TGTGCCAGTAGTATCCCCTGGACTAGCGGGAGAGCAGAGACCCAGTACTTC	TRBD2	TRBJ2-5	.	TRBV19
CATSRLSTSAQETQYF	TGTGCCACCAGCAGGCTTTCAACTAGCGCCCAAGAGACCCAGTACTTC	TRBD2	TRBJ2-5	.	TRBV15
CAWSPTYYRGKDTEAFF	TGTGCCTGGAGTCCTACTTACTACAGGGGGAAGGACACTGAAGCTTTCTTT	TRBD1	TRBJ1-1	.	TRBV30
CASSRDNLNTEAFF	TGTGCCAGCAGCCGGGACAACTTGAACACTGAAGCTTTCTTT	.	TRBJ1-1	.	TRBV7-2
CASSLGGEPQHF	TGTGCCAGCAGCTTAGGCGGAGAGCCCCAGCATTTT	.	TRBJ1-5	once	TRBV7-9
CASSLGAQGDYGYTF	TGTGCCAGCAGCTTAGGGGCCCAGGGGGACTATGGCTACACCTTC	TRBD1	TRBJ1-2	.	TRBV11-3
CASSLVGRTYEQYF	TGTGCCAGCAGCTTAGTAGGGAGAACCTACGAGCAGTACTTC	.	TRBJ2-7	once	TRBV7-9
CASSQEPSGRLNTGELFF	TGCGCCAGCAGCCAAGAACCTAGCGGGAGGTTGAACACCGGGGAGCTGTTTTTT	TRBD2	TRBJ2-2	.	TRBV4-3
CASSQEASGRGGDDEQFF	TGCGCCAGCAGCCAAGAAGCTAGCGGGAGAGGGGGGGATGATGAGCAGTTCTTC	TRBD2	TRBJ2-1	.	TRBV4-3
CASSHPPSTSGTDTQYF	TGTGCCAGCAGCCACCCCCCCTCGACTAGCGGCACAGATACGCAGTATTTT	TRBD2	TRBJ2-3	few	TRBV7-9
CASRDGTGTYEQYF	TGTGCCAGCAGGGATGGGACAGGAACCTACGAGCAGTACTTC	TRBD1	TRBJ2-7	once	TRBV28
CASSLSGQTYEQYF	TGTGCCAGCAGCTTGTCGGGACAGACCTACGAGCAGTACTTC	TRBD1	TRBJ2-7	.	TRBV5-8
CASRQQGISQPQHF	TGTGCCAGCAGGCAACAGGGGATCAGTCAGCCCCAGCATTTT	TRBD1	TRBJ1-5	.	TRBV6-5
CASSGGATMETQYF	TGTGCCAGTAGTGGCGGGGCGACTATGGAGACCCAGTACTTC	.	TRBJ2-5	.	TRBV19
CASSHLGAPTDTQYF	TGTGCCAGCAGTCACCTGGGAGCCCCCACAGATACGCAGTATTTT	.	TRBJ2-3	.	TRBV27